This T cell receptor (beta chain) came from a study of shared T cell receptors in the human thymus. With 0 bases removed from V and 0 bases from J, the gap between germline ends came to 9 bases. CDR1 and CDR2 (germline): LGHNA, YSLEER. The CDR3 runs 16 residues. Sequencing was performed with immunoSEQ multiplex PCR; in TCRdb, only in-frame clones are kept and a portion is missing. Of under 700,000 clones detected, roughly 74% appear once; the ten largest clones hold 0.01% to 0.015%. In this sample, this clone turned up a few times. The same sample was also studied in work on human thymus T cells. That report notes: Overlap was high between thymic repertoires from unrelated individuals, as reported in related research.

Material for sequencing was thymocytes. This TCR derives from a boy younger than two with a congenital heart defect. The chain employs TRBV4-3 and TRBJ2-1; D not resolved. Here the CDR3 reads CASSQDAAVSYNEQFF. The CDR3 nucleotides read TGCGCCAGCAGCCAAGATGCGGCCGTCTCCTACAATGAGCAGTTCTTC.